This TCR beta chain was identified in a study of cytomegalovirus exposure and HLA in healthy donors. Notes on the study in general: It was reported that TCR beta sequences correctly inferred the HLA-A and HLA-B alleles for most subjects. Later on, an analysis showed TCR association rates differing by HLA locus, with DRB1 the most and HLA-C the fewest. Around 160 TCR beta chains were listed as cytomegalovirus-associated.

Note on this clone: Its antigen remains unidentified.

Germline V gives CDR1 SGHVS, CDR2 FNYEAQ. This CDR3 is built from 15 residues. The ends lost 3 bases at V and 4 bases at J; junction bases unmatched: 5. The study ran its PCR with 60 Vbeta and 13 Jbeta primers. Profiling relied on immunoSEQ multiplex PCR, and the TCRdb table lists in-frame clones only, not all of them. Here the sample spans some 150,000 clones, approximately 80% being singletons. The clonotype comes from a man aged 25-45 years in good health and CMV-seropositive. The gene calls are TRBV7-6 and TRBJ2-2; TRBD1 agrees at 7 bases. The sequenced sample consisted of PBMCs. The CDR3 sequence: CASSFDRVPTGELFF. CDR3 DNA sequence: TGTGCCAGCAGCTTTGACAGGGTTCCCACCGGGGAGCTGTTTTTT.